The 14 T cell receptor beta chains presented below share a single source sample, sequenced in a study of T cells after yellow fever vaccination (dated by TCRdb to about 2019). The method was 5' RACE. The sequencer was an Illumina HiSeq 2500. TCRdb itself trimmed the public reads at Q25 with fastp, ran MiXCR and retained productive beta chains. Each entry merges the rows of one CDR3 protein and shows their most common DNA and genes. This sample has fewer than 90,000 distinct CDR3 sequences in its table, and 7.1% of those were observed once. Together, the top ten hold roughly a third of the sample. Taken with the paper, the label for treatment or condition translates to: live attenuated yellow fever vaccine strain. The input for sequencing was CD8+ T cells sorted from PBMCs, taken about 5 days after the first yellow fever vaccination. The receptors were gathered from a young man who received the YFV17D yellow fever vaccine.

The chain joins TRBV12-3 or TRBV12-4 to TRBJ1-3; D is undetermined. Trimming took 2 bases from V and 3 from J, leaving 11 bases between them. The CDR3 runs to 15 residues. The CDR3 loop is CASSLLGLDGNTIYF. The CDR3 nucleotides read TGTGCCAGCAGTTTACTGGGTTTGGATGGAAACACCATATATTTT.

This chain connects TRBV27 to TRBJ2-3; D gene uncertain. The CDR3 extends over 12 amino acids. Germline values: CDR1 MNHEY, CDR2 SMNVEV (reference sequence). Trimming took 6 bases from V and 6 from J, leaving 10 bases between them. CDR3 coding DNA: TGTGCCAGCAGCCCTAATTGGGATACGCAGTATTTT. Protein: CASSPNWDTQYF.

There are many counts of this clonotype. The rearrangement joins TRBV11-2 to TRBJ2-1, with no clear D. Germline values: CDR1 SGHAT, CDR2 FQNNGV. V lost 1 base and J lost 1, with 11 bases in between. This CDR3 has 16 residues. CDR3 DNA: TGTGCCAGCAGCTTAGTTCGGCGGACGTCCTACAATGAGCAGTTCTTC. Translated, it gives CASSLVRRTSYNEQFF.

The table lists this clonotype with many counts. The chain joins TRBV12-3 or TRBV12-4 to TRBJ2-7, with D possibly matching TRBD1 (7 bases). The V gene lost 6 bases and the J gene lost 3 bases, with 15 bases spanning the gap. CDR3 size: 14 residues. CDR3 residues: CASSRSGGLYEQYV. The CDR3 DNA reads as TGTGCCAGCAGCCGATCAGGGGGACTCTACGAGCAGTACGTC.

This clonotype was detected a few times. The DNA of the CDR3 is TGCGCCAGCAGCCAAGCCCGGACAGGACAAGAGACCCAGTACTTC. This encodes CASSQARTGQETQYF. The V call is TRBV4-3, the J call TRBJ2-5; TRBD1 matches at 7 bases. Germline CDR1 reads LGHNA; CDR2 reads YSLEER. This CDR3 has 15 residues. Unmatched junction bases numbered 4, after V lost 1 base and J lost 2 bases.

This clonotype showed up many times. This sequence joins TRBV29-1 and TRBJ2-2, with D hard to call. V was clipped by 2 bases and J by 2 bases, with 6 bases between them. The CDR3 runs to 13 residues. Germline CDR1 SQVTM, CDR2 ANQGSEA. CDR3 nucleotides: TGCAGCGTTGAAATAGGCAACACCGGGGAGCTGTTTTTT. This gives the protein CSVEIGNTGELFF.

The rearrangement uses TRBV3-2 and TRBJ2-5; the D call of TRBD1 is as the table states it, not checked on the DNA. TRBV3-2 is described as a pseudogene. This CDR3 spans 13 amino acids. The CDR3 loop is CASSPPGAETQYF. DNA for the CDR3: TGTGCCAGCAGCCCCCCAGGGGCCGAGACCCAGTACTTC.

There are many counts of this clonotype. The rearrangement joins TRBV6-5 to TRBJ2-1; D is perhaps TRBD1 or TRBD2 (5 bases each). V was clipped by 2 bases and J by 4 bases, with 12 bases between them. Germline-derived CDR1 and CDR2 are MNHEY and SVGAGI. The CDR3 totals 15 residues. This chain's CDR3 is CASSYDRGPYNEQFF. The CDR3 bases are TGTGCCAGCAGTTACGATCGGGGCCCTTACAATGAGCAGTTCTTC.

This chain joins TRBV18 and TRBJ2-7, with D possibly TRBD1 on 6 matching bases. CDR3 length: 14 residues. Trimming took 1 base from V and 6 from J, leaving 13 bases between them. Germline V CDR1 and CDR2: KGHSH, LQKENI. CDR3 in amino acids: CASSPHPRGCEQYV. Written as DNA, the CDR3 is TGTGCCAGCTCACCACACCCCAGGGGTTGCGAGCAGTACGTC.

This clonotype was seen a few times. The chain is built from TRBV2 and TRBJ2-7; a weak D match, TRBD2 (5 bases). Germline values: CDR1 SNHLY, CDR2 FYNNEI. The germline V and J ends were trimmed by 5 bases and 3 bases, with 11 bases remaining between them. CDR3 length equals 13 residues. CDR3 loop: CASSTRTLYEQYV. The CDR3 DNA reads TGTGCCAGCAGTACTCGGACTCTCTACGAGCAGTACGTC.

This sequence joins TRBV28 and TRBJ2-7; no clear D. The CDR3 is made up of 13 amino acids. The germline CDR1 and CDR2 sequences are MDHEN and SYDVKM. CDR3 DNA: TGTGCCTGCAGTTTAGCCGTAACCTACGAGCAGTACGTC. Translation gives CACSLAVTYEQYV.

The chain combines TRBV28 with TRBJ2-4; weak D call: TRBD1 (6 bases). The CDR3 is made up of 16 amino acids. The ends were cut back, 1 base at V and 6 bases at J, with 16 bases in the middle. Germline V gives CDR1 MDHEN, CDR2 SYDVKM. The chain's CDR3 is CASSLLQGRERNIQYF. Here the CDR3 DNA reads TGTGCCAGCAGTTTATTACAGGGCAGAGAAAGAAACATTCAGTACTTC.

The table lists this clonotype with a few counts. V and J are TRBV5-1 and TRBJ2-1, with D possibly matching TRBD2 (5 bases). CDR1 is SGHRS, CDR2 YFSETQ, per germline. CDR3 size: 15 residues. V lost 4 bases, J lost 0 bases, and 11 bases lay in between. Here the CDR3 reads CASSDSESSYNEQFF. CDR3 DNA sequence: TGCGCCAGCAGCGATAGCGAGAGCTCCTACAATGAGCAGTTCTTC.

The chain links TRBV20-1 to TRBJ1-1; a possible D gene is TRBD1 (6 bases). V was trimmed by 0 bases and J by 4 bases, leaving 15 bases between them. The CDR3 covers 15 residues. CDR1 and CDR2 (germline): DFQATT, SNEGSKA (reference sequence). CDR3 sequence reads: CSARDFQGLGTEAFF. CDR3 nucleotides: TGCAGTGCTAGAGATTTTCAGGGGTTGGGCACTGAAGCTTTCTTT.